Each of the 14 T cell receptor beta chains below was sequenced from the same sample in a study of T cell changes during pregnancy in multiple sclerosis. TCRdb keeps only in-frame clones here, not all; method: immunoSEQ multiplex PCR. The data show 55,000 to 85,000 clones, approximately 94% seen once. The material sequenced was peripheral blood, taken in the third trimester of pregnancy. Every receptor here comes from a female donor with multiple sclerosis, enrolled in a pregnancy study.

V gene TRBV19 combines with J gene TRBJ1-3; D is unresolved. Germline CDR1 reads LNHDA; CDR2 reads SQIVND (reference sequence). The CDR3 consists of 13 residues. Trimming cost V 5 bases and J 7 bases, with 12 bases left between them. The CDR3, as DNA: TGTGCCAGTAGTCTTGGCCCTCGCAACACCATATATTTT. This codes for CASSLGPRNTIYF.

This CDR3 reads CASSLDNPWGGGAGEQYF. The CDR3 region has the DNA TGTGCCAGCAGCTTAGATAACCCCTGGGGCGGGGGTGCGGGAGAGCAGTACTTC. The chain uses TRBV11-2 and TRBJ2-7; 7 bases agree with TRBD2. The CDR3 runs 18 residues. V dropped 0 bases and J dropped 7; count of bases not matched to a gene: 18. CDR1 is SGHAT and CDR2 is FQNNGV in the germline V gene.

The J gene is TRBJ2-1, the V gene TRBV11-2; 8 nucleotides match TRBD2. Germline V gene sequence: CDR1 SGHAT, CDR2 FQNNGV. The length of the CDR3 is 15 residues. The V segment lost 2 bases and the J segment 5 bases; nucleotides outside the gene matches: 5. The CDR3 is CASSLLRGANNEQFF. The CDR3 DNA sequence: TGTGCCAGCAGCTTATTGCGGGGGGCAAACAATGAGCAGTTCTTC.

The chain has TRBV9 and TRBJ2-7; TRBD1 agrees at 9 bases. J lost 3 bases, V lost 1 base, and 5 bases had no gene match. Germline CDR1 SGDLS, CDR2 YYNGEE. CDR3 length equals 15 residues. CDR3 region: CASSVRGQGFYEQYF. In DNA, the CDR3 is TGTGCCAGCAGCGTAAGGGGACAGGGATTCTACGAGCAGTACTTC.

This chain connects TRBV7-2 to TRBJ2-2; D is possibly TRBD2 (7 bases). The CDR3 spans 15 residues. The V gene lost 5 bases and the J gene lost 3 bases, with 13 bases spanning the gap. CDR1 is SGHTA, CDR2 FQGNSA, per germline. CDR3 in amino acids: CASSKGGGYTGELFF. The CDR3 DNA reads as TGTGCCAGCAGCAAGGGGGGGGGCTACACCGGGGAGCTGTTTTTT. Complete variable domain (other parts from reference TRBV7-2 and TRBJ2-2): GAGVSQSPSNKVTEKGKDVELRCDPISGHTALYWYRQSLGQGLEFLIYFQGNSAPDKSGLPSDRFSAERTGGSVSTLTIQRTQQEDSAVYLCASSKGGGYTGELFFGEGSRLTVL.

CDR3 nucleotide sequence: TGTGCCAGCAGTTACGTAGCCAGGGGGCCCAATCAGCCCCAGCATTTT. Its translation: CASSYVARGPNQPQHF. The rearrangement joins TRBV6-5 to TRBJ1-5, with TRBD1 matching 8 bases. The J segment lost 3 bases and the V segment lost 2 bases, leaving 6 bases of the junction unmatched. Germline CDR1 is MNHEY and CDR2 is SVGAGI. CDR3 size: 16 residues.

The chain couples TRBV7-2 to TRBJ2-3; 7 nucleotides agree with TRBD2. CDR1 is SGHTA and CDR2 is FQGNSA in the germline V gene. Trimming removed 2 bases from V and 6 bases from J; junction bases left unmatched: 8. The length of the CDR3 is 15 residues. CDR3 sequence: CASSLRAGSPDTQYF. The DNA for the CDR3 is TGTGCCAGCAGCTTAAGAGCGGGGAGTCCGGATACGCAGTATTTT.

This clone occurred once. This chain joins TRBV29-1 and TRBJ1-3; D is unresolved. Trimming stripped 7 bases from V and 0 bases from J, with 7 bases between. This CDR3 region has 12 residues. Germline V gives CDR1 SQVTM, CDR2 ANQGSEA. The CDR3 loop is CSGSSSGNTIYF. CDR3 sequence (DNA): TGCAGCGGTTCCTCCTCTGGAAACACCATATATTTT.

The rearrangement links TRBV9 to TRBJ2-5; tentative D call: TRBD2 (6 bases). Trimming shortened V by 4 bases and J by 4 bases, and 11 bases separated the two germline ends. The CDR3 runs to 13 residues. The germline gives CDR1 SGDLS, CDR2 YYNGEE. The CDR3 bases are TGTGCCAGCAGCTCACGGGGAGGAGAGACCCAGTACTTC. This gives the protein CASSSRGGETQYF.

CDR3 amino acids: CASRLEGVGRSGMNTEAFF. CDR3 sequence (DNA): TGTGCAAGTCGCTTAGAGGGTGTAGGGAGGTCGGGAATGAACACTGAAGCTTTCTTT. The chain links TRBV12-2 to TRBJ1-1. TRBV12-2 is a known pseudogene. CDR3 length: 19 residues.

CDR3 nucleotide sequence: TGTGCCAGCACCAAACCGGGAGGCGGCGCTGAAGCTTTCTTT. As protein: CASTKPGGGAEAFF. The chain is built from TRBV6-5 and TRBJ1-1; D gene uncertain. This CDR3 has 14 amino acids. Germline CDR1 is MNHEY and CDR2 is SVGAGI. Trimming stripped 7 bases from V and 6 bases from J, with 18 bases between.

The chain employs TRBV4-3 and TRBJ1-1; no clear D. Looked up from germline, CDR1 is LGHNA and CDR2 is YSLEER. The CDR3 is 16 residues long. With 0 bases removed from V and 1 base from J, the gap between germline ends came to 12 bases. The CDR3: CASSQDVRGQNTEAFF. The CDR3 coding sequence is TGCGCCAGCAGCCAAGATGTCCGGGGTCAGAACACTGAAGCTTTCTTT.

J is TRBJ1-1 and V is TRBV6-1; D remains ambiguous. Germline CDR1 and CDR2: MNHNS and SASEGT. The CDR3 is 11 residues long. V was clipped by 9 bases and J by 1 base, with 6 bases between them. The CDR3 DNA sequence: TGTGCCAGTGAGGGGAACACTGAAGCTTTCTTT. This sequence encodes CASEGNTEAFF.

The chain has TRBV19 and TRBJ2-2, with 7 bases that match TRBD2. V gave up 7 bases and J gave up 0 bases; unmatched junction bases: 14. This CDR3 comprises 18 residues. The germline V gene has CDR1 LNHDA and CDR2 SQIVND (reference sequence). CDR3 DNA: TGTGCCAGTAAGAGGGAGCGGGACGCCCCTACGAACACCGGGGAGCTGTTTTTT. This sequence encodes CASKRERDAPTNTGELFF.